Listed below are T cell receptor beta chains from one sample, sequenced in a study of T cell responses to AZD1222 COVID-19 vaccine. The table came from immunoSEQ multiplex PCR; TCRdb's copy has only in-frame clones and leaves some out. This sample has approximately 100,000 clones, with roughly 89% found just once. The sample here was peripheral blood, taken on day 0 of AZD1222 vaccination. All receptors come from an adult in good health. Each CDR3 is given with its conserved first and last residue. The order of the fields is clone size, V gene, CDR3 length, D gene, J gene, CDR3 protein, CDR3 DNA. A D gene is named only where the DNA matches it firmly. Expanded clones get a size class; other rows say once, few or many, or leave the size out.

>-|TRBV9|14|TRBD2|TRBJ2-1
CASSSTSGGEEQFF
TGTGCCAGCAGCTCCACCAGCGGGGGGGAAGAGCAGTTCTTC
>-|TRBV5-8|13|TRBD1|TRBJ1-2
CASHGQGAGGYTF
TGTGCCAGCCACGGACAGGGAGCGGGTGGCTACACCTTC
>-|TRBV5-4|16|-|TRBJ2-4
CASSFREGAQENIQYF
TGTGCCAGCAGCTTTAGGGAGGGGGCGCAGGAAAACATTCAGTACTTC
>-|TRBV5-8|17|-|TRBJ2-3
CASSFPPVTSSTDTQYF
TGTGCCAGCAGCTTTCCCCCGGTAACCAGCTCCACAGATACGCAGTATTTT
>-|TRBV11-1|16|-|TRBJ2-3
CASSLWGGRGTDTQYF
TGTGCCAGCAGCTTATGGGGGGGCAGAGGCACAGATACGCAGTATTTT
>-|TRBV27|16|-|TRBJ1-2
CASSLTSDGPLYGYTF
TGTGCCAGCAGTTTAACGTCAGACGGCCCTCTCTATGGCTACACCTTC
>-|TRBV11-3|14|-|TRBJ1-1
CASSLRGGYTEAFF
TGTGCCAGCAGCTTACGTGGGGGATACACTGAAGCTTTCTTT
>-|TRBV28|14|-|TRBJ1-2
CASSSSQGNYGYTF
TGTGCCAGCAGTTCCTCCCAGGGGAACTATGGCTACACCTTC
>-|TRBV18|13|-|TRBJ2-7
CASSPAATYEQYF
TGTGCCAGCTCACCGGCTGCCACCTACGAGCAGTACTTC
>-|TRBV28|20|TRBD1|TRBJ2-7
CASSLYYRQGASPLQYEQYF
TGTGCCAGCAGTTTATATTACCGACAGGGGGCAAGCCCACTCCAATACGAGCAGTACTTC
>once|TRBV5-4|15|-|TRBJ1-3
CASSVAGFSGNTIYF
TGTGCCAGCAGCGTCGCAGGGTTTTCTGGAAACACCATATATTTT
>-|TRBV6-1|16|-|TRBJ2-2
CASSGPGRRVVGELFF
TGTGCCAGCAGTGGACCGGGACGTCGAGTTGTCGGGGAGCTGTTTTTT
>-|TRBV12-5|17|TRBD1|TRBJ1-2
CASGLDSWDSDSRGYTF
TGTGCTAGTGGTTTGGACTCCTGGGACAGCGATTCCAGGGGCTACACCTTC
>-|TRBV3-1/TRBV3-2|16|TRBD2|TRBJ2-1
CASSQDQAGGYNEQFF
TGTGCCAGCAGCCAAGATCAAGCGGGGGGATACAATGAGCAGTTCTTC
>-|TRBV5-1|14|-|TRBJ1-2
CASSPDPDAYGYTF
TGCGCCAGCAGCCCGGACCCGGACGCCTATGGCTACACCTTC
>-|TRBV11-3|14|-|TRBJ2-1
CASSLYVQPNEQFF
TGTGCCAGCAGCTTATATGTTCAGCCGAATGAGCAGTTCTTC
>-|TRBV5-4|15|TRBD1|TRBJ2-1
CASSPETGDYNEQFF
TGTGCCAGCAGCCCCGAGACAGGGGACTACAATGAGCAGTTCTTC
>-|TRBV5-1|15|TRBD2|TRBJ2-1
CASSQGGGDYNEQFF
TGCGCCAGCAGCCAAGGCGGGGGGGATTACAATGAGCAGTTCTTC
>-|TRBV2|15|-|TRBJ2-6
CASTLGESGANVLTF
TGTGCCAGCACCCTGGGGGAGTCTGGGGCCAACGTCCTGACTTTC
>-|TRBV5-1|13|-|TRBJ1-2
CASSLGPVSGYTF
TGCGCCAGCAGCTTGGGGCCAGTCTCTGGCTACACCTTC
>-|TRBV7-9|14|-|TRBJ1-6
CASSLEQRNSPLHF
TGTGCCAGCAGCTTAGAACAGCGCAATTCACCCCTCCACTTT
>-|TRBV9|17|-|TRBJ2-6
CASSVTGSSSGANVLTF
TGTGCCAGCAGCGTAACAGGATCCAGCTCTGGGGCCAACGTCCTGACTTTC
>once|TRBV5-1|14|-|TRBJ2-1
CASGRDPSYNEQFF
TGCGCCAGCGGCCGGGATCCCTCCTACAATGAGCAGTTCTTC
>-|TRBV5-1|14|TRBD1|TRBJ1-1
CASSAYNRGTVAFF
TGCGCCAGCAGCGCCTATAACAGGGGGACTGTAGCTTTCTTT
>-|TRBV6-5|15|-|TRBJ2-3
CASSYRGRDSDTQYF
TGTGCCAGCAGTTACCGGGGCAGGGACTCAGATACGCAGTATTTT
>-|TRBV5-1|14|TRBD1|TRBJ1-1
CASSPDRENTEAFF
TGCGCCAGCAGCCCTGACAGGGAGAACACTGAAGCTTTCTTT
>-|TRBV2|18|TRBD2|TRBJ2-7
CASSESGLAGVSSYEQYF
TGTGCCAGCAGTGAGTCGGGACTAGCGGGGGTCAGCTCCTACGAGCAGTACTTC
>-|TRBV4-1|15|-|TRBJ2-7
CASSQGGGTSYEQYF
TGCGCCAGCAGCCAAGGTGGGGGGACCTCCTACGAGCAGTACTTC
>-|TRBV6-2/TRBV6-3|17|TRBD1|TRBJ2-1
CASSYPGQGTTGDEQFF
TGTGCCAGCAGTTACCCCGGACAGGGGACGACGGGCGATGAGCAGTTCTTC
>-|TRBV5-4|13|-|TRBJ1-1
CASSVGRDTEAFF
TGTGCCAGCAGCGTGGGCCGAGACACTGAAGCTTTCTTT
>-|TRBV3-1/TRBV3-2|16|-|TRBJ2-1
CASSQGSGSSYNEQFF
TGTGCCAGCAGCCAGGGTAGCGGTAGCTCCTACAATGAGCAGTTCTTC
>-|TRBV28|15|-|TRBJ1-5
CASSMGRGSNQPQHF
TGTGCCAGCAGTATGGGCAGGGGCTCCAATCAGCCCCAGCATTTT
>-|TRBV6-5|13|-|TRBJ2-5
CASTLRQGETQYF
TGTGCCAGCACCCTACGGCAGGGGGAGACCCAGTACTTC
>-|TRBV7-2|13|-|TRBJ2-6
CASSFSGANVLTF
TGTGCCAGCAGCTTTAGTGGGGCCAACGTCCTGACTTTC
>-|TRBV15|15|-|TRBJ2-2
CATTTADINTGELFF
TGTGCCACCACCACCGCGGACATCAACACCGGGGAGCTGTTTTTT
>-|TRBV20-1|15|-|TRBJ2-3
CSASGGHGSTDTQYF
TGCAGTGCTAGTGGGGGGCACGGTAGCACAGATACGCAGTATTTT
>-|TRBV6-5|14|-|TRBJ1-3
CATHPGFSGNTIYF
TGTGCCACTCACCCGGGGTTCTCTGGAAACACCATATATTTT
>-|TRBV19|16|-|TRBJ1-2
CASTLPLPGGASGYTF
TGTGCCAGTACTCTCCCCCTCCCCGGGGGCGCATCTGGCTACACCTTC
>-|TRBV10-2|15|TRBD2|TRBJ2-2
CASRQGAGGTGELFF
TGCGCCAGCAGGCAGGGAGCGGGAGGAACCGGGGAGCTGTTTTTT
>-|TRBV7-2|16|TRBD1|TRBJ2-1
CASSQGQIRSYNEQFF
TGTGCCAGCAGCCAGGGACAGATCCGCTCCTACAATGAGCAGTTCTTC
>few|TRBV27|15|-|TRBJ2-7
CASSQGGIGSREQYF
TGTGCCAGCAGCCAGGGGGGGATCGGGTCTCGCGAGCAGTACTTC
>once|TRBV15|15|TRBD1|TRBJ2-7
CATSRGRTGVGEQYF
TGTGCCACCAGCAGAGGCCGGACAGGGGTAGGCGAGCAGTACTTC
>-|TRBV18|15|-|TRBJ2-3
CASSPTATPSSTQYF
TGTGCCAGCTCACCCACCGCCACCCCTTCGTCGACGCAGTATTTT
>-|TRBV5-6|15|-|TRBJ1-1
CASSLLHTTNTEAFF
TGTGCCAGCAGCTTGCTGCACACAACTAACACTGAAGCTTTCTTT
>-|TRBV28|13|TRBD1|TRBJ2-7
CASSFQGAYEQYF
TGTGCCAGCAGTTTTCAGGGGGCTTACGAGCAGTACTTC
>-|TRBV7-6|17|TRBD2|TRBJ2-1
CASSLALAGGTYNEQFF
TGTGCCAGCAGCTTAGCGTTAGCGGGAGGGACCTACAATGAGCAGTTCTTC
>-|TRBV4-1|15|TRBD2|TRBJ2-3
CASSPVREVTDTQYF
TGCGCCAGCAGCCCCGTGCGGGAGGTTACAGATACGCAGTATTTT
>-|TRBV6-1|15|-|TRBJ1-1
CASSESGGMNTEAFF
TGTGCCAGCAGTGAATCTGGGGGTATGAACACTGAAGCTTTCTTT
>-|TRBV5-6|12|-|TRBJ2-2
CASSSYNGELFF
TGTGCCAGCAGCTCTTACAACGGGGAGCTGTTTTTT
>-|TRBV29-1|16|TRBD2|TRBJ2-1
CSARRTMASGRDEQFF
TGCAGCGCCCGACGAACGATGGCTAGCGGGAGGGATGAGCAGTTCTTC
>-|TRBV5-1|14|TRBD1|TRBJ2-1
CASSLAGGINEQFF
TGCGCCAGCAGCTTGGCAGGGGGTATCAATGAGCAGTTCTTC
>-|TRBV4-1|17|TRBD2|TRBJ2-7
CASSQVYGRVREQEQYF
TGCGCCAGCAGCCAAGTTTATGGGAGGGTGCGGGAGCAAGAGCAGTACTTC